This note documents a single T cell receptor beta chain sequence. Each participant's cohort was designated according to participant-reported clinical history. The source of the sample is a study of blood T cell repertoires in COVID-19. This table comes from immunoSEQ multiplex PCR, and its TCRdb copy is limited to in-frame clones, with some not included. The profile shows fewer than 200,000 clones, almost 80% of them singletons. The germline CDR1 and CDR2 sequences are SGHTA and FQGNSA. V was trimmed by 8 bases and J by 2 bases, leaving 20 bases between them. CDR3 length: 16 amino acids. Input material: PBMCs or T cells enriched from blood (not recorded which). This chain connects TRBV7-2 to TRBJ2-3, with D perhaps TRBD1 (6 bases). This TCR came from a woman aged 50 to 65 who had recovered from COVID-19. Here the CDR3 reads CASLIGWVGATDTQYF. The CDR3 DNA sequence: TGTGCCAGCTTGATCGGATGGGTGGGGGCCACAGATACGCAGTATTTT.